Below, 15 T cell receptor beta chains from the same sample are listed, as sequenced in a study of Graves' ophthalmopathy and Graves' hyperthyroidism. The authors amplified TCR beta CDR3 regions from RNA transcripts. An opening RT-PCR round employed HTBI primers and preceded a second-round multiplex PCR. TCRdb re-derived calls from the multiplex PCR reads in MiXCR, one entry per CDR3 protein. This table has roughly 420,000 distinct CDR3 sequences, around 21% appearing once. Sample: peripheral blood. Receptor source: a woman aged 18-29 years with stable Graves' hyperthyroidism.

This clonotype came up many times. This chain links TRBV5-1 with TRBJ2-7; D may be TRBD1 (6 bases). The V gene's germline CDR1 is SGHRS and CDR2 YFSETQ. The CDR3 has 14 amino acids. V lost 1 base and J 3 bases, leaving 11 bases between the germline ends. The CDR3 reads CASSLTHRDYEQYF. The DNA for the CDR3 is TGCGCCAGCAGCTTGACGCACAGGGACTACGAGCAGTACTTC.

CDR3 DNA: TGCGCCAGCAGCTTCATCCCGAGCTACGAGCAGTACTTC. The encoded protein is CASSFIPSYEQYF. V gene TRBV5-1 combines with J gene TRBJ2-7, with no clear D. The germline gives CDR1 SGHRS, CDR2 YFSETQ. Trimming stripped 2 bases from V and 3 bases from J, with 9 bases between. The CDR3 has 13 residues.

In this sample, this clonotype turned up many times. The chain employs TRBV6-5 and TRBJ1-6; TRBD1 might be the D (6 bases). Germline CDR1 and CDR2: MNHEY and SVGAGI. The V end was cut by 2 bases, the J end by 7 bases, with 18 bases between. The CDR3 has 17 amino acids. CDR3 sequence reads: CASSYRLTQGLNSPLHF. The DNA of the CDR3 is TGTGCCAGCAGTTACCGCTTAACACAGGGTTTGAATTCACCCCTCCACTTT.

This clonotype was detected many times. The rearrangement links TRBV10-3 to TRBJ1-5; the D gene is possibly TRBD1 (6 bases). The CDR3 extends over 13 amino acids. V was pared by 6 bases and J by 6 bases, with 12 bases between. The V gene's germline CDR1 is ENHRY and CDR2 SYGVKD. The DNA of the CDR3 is TGTGCCATCAGCCGGGACAAAACTCAGCCCCAGCATTTT. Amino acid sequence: CAISRDKTQPQHF.

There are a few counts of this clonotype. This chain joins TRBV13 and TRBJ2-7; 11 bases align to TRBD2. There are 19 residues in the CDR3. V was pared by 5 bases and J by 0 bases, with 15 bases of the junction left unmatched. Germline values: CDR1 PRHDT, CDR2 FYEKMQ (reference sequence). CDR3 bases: TGTGCCAGCAGCGACATTGGGGGGGCTAGCGGGAGGAACTCCTACGAGCAGTACTTC. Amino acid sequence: CASSDIGGASGRNSYEQYF.

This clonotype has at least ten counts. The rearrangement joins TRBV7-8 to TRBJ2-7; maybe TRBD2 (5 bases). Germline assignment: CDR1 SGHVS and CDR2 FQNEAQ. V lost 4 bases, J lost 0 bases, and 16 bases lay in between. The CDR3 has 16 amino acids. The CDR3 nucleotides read TGTGCCAGCAGCTCTCTAGCCGGGCGGAGCTCCTACGAGCAGTACTTC. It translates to CASSSLAGRSSYEQYF.

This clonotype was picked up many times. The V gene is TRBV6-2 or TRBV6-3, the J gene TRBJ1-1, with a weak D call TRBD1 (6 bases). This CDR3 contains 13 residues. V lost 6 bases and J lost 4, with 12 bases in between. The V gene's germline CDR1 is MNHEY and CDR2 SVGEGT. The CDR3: CASSLGAGTEAFF. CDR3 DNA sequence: TGTGCCAGCAGCCTGGGGGCCGGCACTGAAGCTTTCTTT.

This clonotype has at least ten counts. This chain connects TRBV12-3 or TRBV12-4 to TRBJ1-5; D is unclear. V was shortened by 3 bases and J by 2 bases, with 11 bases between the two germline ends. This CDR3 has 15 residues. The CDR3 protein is CASSLSTGGNQPQHF. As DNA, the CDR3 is TGTGCCAGCAGTTTGTCGACCGGAGGCAATCAGCCCCAGCATTTT.

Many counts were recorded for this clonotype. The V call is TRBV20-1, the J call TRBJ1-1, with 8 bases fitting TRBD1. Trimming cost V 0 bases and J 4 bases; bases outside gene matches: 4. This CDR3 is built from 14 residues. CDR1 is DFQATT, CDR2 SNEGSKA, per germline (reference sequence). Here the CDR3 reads CSARDRGRITEAFF. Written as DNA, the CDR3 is TGCAGTGCTAGAGACAGGGGGCGAATCACTGAAGCTTTCTTT.

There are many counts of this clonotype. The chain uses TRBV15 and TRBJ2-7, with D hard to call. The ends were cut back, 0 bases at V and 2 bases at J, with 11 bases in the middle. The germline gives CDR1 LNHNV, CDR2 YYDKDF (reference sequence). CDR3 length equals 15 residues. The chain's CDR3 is CATSREVGYAYEQYF. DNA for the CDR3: TGTGCCACCAGCAGAGAGGTGGGGTACGCCTACGAGCAGTACTTC.

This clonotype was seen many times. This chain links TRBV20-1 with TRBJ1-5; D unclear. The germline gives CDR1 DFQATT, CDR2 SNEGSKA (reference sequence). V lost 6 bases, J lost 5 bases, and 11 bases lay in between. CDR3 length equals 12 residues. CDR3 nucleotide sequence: TGCAGTGCCCTTCAGGAGGATCAGCCCCAGCATTTT. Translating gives CSALQEDQPQHF.

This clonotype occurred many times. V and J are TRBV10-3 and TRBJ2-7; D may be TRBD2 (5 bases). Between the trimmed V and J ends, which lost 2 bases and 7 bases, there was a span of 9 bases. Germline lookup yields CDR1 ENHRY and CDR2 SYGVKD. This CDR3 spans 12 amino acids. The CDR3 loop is CAISETRGEQYF. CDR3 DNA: TGTGCCATCAGTGAGACGCGAGGGGAGCAGTACTTC.

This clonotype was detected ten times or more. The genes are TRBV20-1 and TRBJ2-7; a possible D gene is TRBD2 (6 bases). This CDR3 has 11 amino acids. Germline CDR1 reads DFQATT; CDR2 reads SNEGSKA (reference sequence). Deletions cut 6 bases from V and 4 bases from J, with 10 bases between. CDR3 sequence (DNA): TGCAGTGCGAGCGGGTGGTACGAGCAGTACTTC. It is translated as CSASGWYEQYF.

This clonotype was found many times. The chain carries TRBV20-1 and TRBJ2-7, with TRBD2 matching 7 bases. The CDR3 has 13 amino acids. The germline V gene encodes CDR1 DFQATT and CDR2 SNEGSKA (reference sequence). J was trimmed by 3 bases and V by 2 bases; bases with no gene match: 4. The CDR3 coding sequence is TGCAGTGCTAGAACTGGACTAGTCTACGAGCAGTACTTC. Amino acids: CSARTGLVYEQYF.

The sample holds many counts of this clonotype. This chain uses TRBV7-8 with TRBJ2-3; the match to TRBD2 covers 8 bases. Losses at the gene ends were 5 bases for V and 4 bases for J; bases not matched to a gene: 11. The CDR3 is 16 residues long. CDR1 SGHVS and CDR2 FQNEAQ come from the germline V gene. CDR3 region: CASSPREGGVADTQYF. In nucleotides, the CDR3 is TGTGCCAGCAGCCCCCGGGAGGGGGGAGTAGCAGATACGCAGTATTTT.